The T cell receptor (beta chain) under discussion was sequenced for a study of naive CD8 T cells in extremely preterm neonates (dated by TCRdb to between 2016 and 2019). At the level of the whole study: The study compared TCRbeta CDR3 repertoires of sorted naive CD8+ T cells across four age groups: extremely preterm neonates, term neonates, young children and adults.

Four or five elective full-term cesarean deliveries at roughly 36-42 weeks of gestation, with no labor and no rupture of membranes, were the source of the term cord blood. Exclusion from the study was applied to pregnancies with fetal demise, active maternal HSV infection or known maternal HIV infection. A FACSAria III cell sorter was used to sort live, Annexin V-negative naive CD8+ T cells (CD3+CD8+CD45RA+CCR7+). Between roughly 17,000 and 110,000 naive CD8+ T cells were sorted per sample. Preassembled standardized sampling kits were used to collect mixed venous-arterial cord blood. Cord blood was held at room temperature and processed no more than 4 hours after collection. Mononuclear cells were isolated from diluted blood by Ficoll-Paque density gradient centrifugation. Before sorting, mononuclear cells were cryopreserved in 10% DMSO plus 90% FBS and kept long term at -150 degrees C. After thawing, cells were stained with Annexin V along with antibodies against CD3, CD8, CCR7 and CD45RA. The DNeasy Blood and Tissue Kit was used to extract genomic DNA from snap-frozen pellets of sorted cells.

Worth noting for this clone: What this receptor recognizes is not known. No base qualities exist here, and no much larger clone lies one base off it.

The CDR3 covers 15 residues, taking in both the cysteine and the phenylalanine. The retained sequence is limited to the CDR3, 45 bases, with the frame set at the first base. The V end gives up 4 bases and the J end 6 bases, leaving 8 bases in the junction not matched to a gene. The germline V gene (reference sequence) yields GTSNPN for CDR1 and SVGIG for CDR2. A two-step, bias-controlled multiplex PCR was used to amplify TCRbeta CDR3 regions from genomic DNA. The multiplex PCR included primers specific for each TRBV and TRBJ gene segment. TCRbeta repertoire data were generated with the immunoSEQ Assay. On the study's bioinformatics: To merge closely related sequences, reads went through filtering and clustering using a relative-frequency ratio and a modified nearest-neighbor algorithm. IMGT annotation was followed for the assignment of V, D and J genes to CDR3 sequences. Template counts were normalized for PCR amplification bias and quantified against synthetic TCR CDR3 analog sequences. Only unique productive sequences, defined as in-frame CDR3 sequences lacking stop codons, were included in the analyses. The immunoSEQ Analyzer software was used to compute clonality, defined as 1 minus Pielou's evenness, and iChao1 richness. Statistical tests were run in JMP, with either Student's t-test or a non-parametric test chosen according to Shapiro-Wilk normality results. As stored in TCRdb, this immuneACCESS dataset retains in-frame rearrangements with V and J assigned. A fraction of the clones does not appear; measured against another copy, unresolved V genes explain less than half of the discrepancy, and the remainder lacks a known reason. The V and J calls and clone size come from that table; D and trimming were worked out from the DNA. The sample table shows around 5,000 clones, and less than 98% are seen once. Under 0.7% of the sample comes from the top ten.

Results and caveats for the whole study, not just this receptor: A small sample size and variable productive template counts among preterm samples were noted by the authors as limitations. Compared with the older groups, preterm CDR3s were shorter and closer to germline, carrying fewer N additions and showing less junctional trimming. Preterm neonates had significantly lower iChao1 richness than all other age groups (p < 0.05) and an even clone distribution, indicating a less rich repertoire. A higher proportion of shared CDR3 nucleotide sequences was found in preterm neonates (around 2.7%) than in term neonates (approximately 0.4%), young children (roughly 0.03%) and adults (around 0.01%). Prospective longitudinal studies of preterm and term neonates were called for by the authors so that T cell development could be tracked within individuals.

The sequencing sample was made of naive CD8+ T cells from cord blood. The chain uses TRBV30 and TRBJ2-1, with TRBD2 matching 11 junction bases. This TCR came from a newborn in good health. The DNA sequence reads TGTGCCTGGATCCCACTAGCGGGAGTGCCCAATGAGCAGTTCTTC. The translation is CAWIPLAGVPNEQFF. With all but the CDR3 taken from the reference TRBV30 and TRBJ2-1 genes, the full variable domain is: SQTIHQWPATLVQPVGSPLSLECTVEGTSNPNLYWYRQAAGRGLQLLFYSVGIGQISSEVPQNLSASRPQDRQFILSSKKLLLSDSGFYLCAWIPLAGVPNEQFFGPGTRLTVL.